This TCR beta chain was sequenced for a study of T-cell memory formation after mild COVID-19. Study-wide background: Largely, the TCR clusters proved donor specific.

Study outcomes and limitations: Second-wave clones reaching peak frequency on day 37 lacked confirmed SARS-CoV-2 specificity.

MiXCR was run by TCRdb on the 5' RACE reads, yielding one entry per CDR3 protein. The sample comprises under 300,000 distinct CDR3 sequences, roughly a tenth of which are singletons, and roughly a fifth rests with the top ten. This clonotype showed up just a few times. Its antigen remains unknown. The CDR3 contains 16 residues. Germline values: CDR1 SGHRS, CDR2 YFSETQ. Trimming shortened V by 4 bases and J by 2 bases, and 17 bases separated the two germline ends. The clonotype originates from a man aged 18 to 30 who had mild COVID-19 (a few samples of this study predate the infection). Cell type and time point are not known. The specimen sequenced was PBMCs or a T cell subset sorted from them (not recorded which). The chain is built from TRBV5-1 and TRBJ2-3, with D uncertain. The CDR3 reads CASSQGRERVTDTQYF. The CDR3 nucleotides read TGCGCCAGCAGCCAAGGCAGAGAGAGAGTCACAGATACGCAGTATTTT.